This T cell receptor beta chain was sequenced during a study of blood T cell repertoires in COVID-19. Deletions cut 1 base from V and 3 bases from J, with 12 bases between. Germline V CDR1 and CDR2: SGHAT, FQNNGV. The CDR3 spans 15 residues. Per the study methods: Amplification of reference gene primers provided the estimated nucleated cell counts. Clones were sequenced by immunoSEQ multiplex PCR, and TCRdb holds only the in-frame ones, with some missing. The D gene and trimming were derived from the DNA, and the V and J assignments and clone size from that table. This table has 200,000 to 250,000 clones, 84% appearing once. As concerns this clone: Other DNA sequences in this sample translate to the same CDR3.

The J gene is TRBJ1-2, the V gene TRBV11-2; D is undetermined. The sample taken for sequencing was peripheral blood. The sequence derives from a woman between 45 and 60 years old with active or convalescent COVID-19. The CDR3 nucleotides read TGTGCCAGCAGCTTAGGGACGGCGGACTACTATGGCTACACCTTC. It translates to CASSLGTADYYGYTF. Filled out from reference TRBV11-2 and TRBJ1-2, the complete variable domain reads EAGVAQSPRYKIIEKRQSVAFWCNPISGHATLYWYQQILGQGPKLLIQFQNNGVVDDSQLPKDRFSAERLKGVDSTLKIQPAKLEDSAVYLCASSLGTADYYGYTFGSGTRLTVV.